These 14 T cell receptor beta chains were all obtained from the same sample, sequenced in a study of blood T cells in healthy people across ages. A J-beta primer mix and a sample-barcoded 5' primer were used in a second PCR of roughly 7 to 12 cycles. TCRdb passed the 5' RACE reads through MiXCR, listing each CDR3 protein once. The sample yields roughly 900,000 distinct CDR3 sequences, around 46% seen once. Source material: blood. The receptors derive from a man aged 30-40 years in good health.

This clonotype was counted only a few times. The chain recombines TRBV7-2 with TRBJ2-3, with 11 nucleotides matching TRBD2. V lost 6 bases to trimming and J lost 0 bases; unmatched junction nucleotides: 11. This CDR3 region has 18 residues. CDR1 is SGHTA and CDR2 is FQGNSA in the germline V gene. This CDR3 is CASSSLAGGRISTDTQYF. The DNA of the CDR3 is TGTGCCAGCAGTTCCTTAGCGGGGGGGCGAATAAGCACAGATACGCAGTATTTT.

This clonotype showed up just a few times. DNA for the CDR3: TGTGCCAGCAGCGGTACAGGGACCAAAAACATTCAGTACTTC. It translates to CASSGTGTKNIQYF. The V gene is TRBV7-9, the J gene TRBJ2-4, with D maybe TRBD1 (6 bases). Trimming left V 5 bases short and J 2 bases short, with 10 bases between. The germline CDR1 and CDR2 sequences are SEHNR and FQNEAQ (reference sequence). The CDR3 spans 14 residues.

The rearrangement links TRBV5-6 to TRBJ2-1; unclear D gene. This CDR3 comprises 13 residues. Germline loops: CDR1 SGHDT, CDR2 YYEEEE. V lost 0 bases and J 13 bases, leaving 14 bases between the germline ends. The CDR3 protein is CASSLAGQIIQFF. Here the CDR3 DNA reads TGTGCCAGCAGCTTGGCCGGCCAGATCATTCAGTTCTTC.

This clonotype appeared a few times. The V and J genes are TRBV20-1 and TRBJ2-3; D tentatively fits TRBD1 or TRBD2 (5 bases each). This CDR3 is built from 14 residues. V lost 6 bases, J lost 2 bases, and 15 bases lay in between. Germline V gene data show CDR1 as DFQATT and CDR2 as SNEGSKA (reference sequence). The CDR3 nucleotides read TGCAGTGCAACGAGGGGACGTGACACAGATACGCAGTATTTT. It encodes CSATRGRDTDTQYF.

This clonotype turned up a few times. The chain uses TRBV4-1 and TRBJ2-7; 9 bases fit TRBD1. This CDR3 contains 15 residues. V shed 4 bases and J 4 bases; nucleotides not matched to a gene: 8. Germline V gives CDR1 MGHRA, CDR2 YSYEKL. DNA for the CDR3: TGCGCCAGCAGCCGCCGGGACAGGGAGCAGTACGAGCAGTACTTC. Translating it yields CASSRRDREQYEQYF.

This clonotype came up a few times. The chain employs TRBV28 and TRBJ2-7; D is unclear. Trimming removed 5 bases from V and 3 bases from J, with 11 bases in between. Germline V CDR1 and CDR2: MDHEN, SYDVKM. CDR3 length: 13 amino acids. The CDR3 loop reads CASSQAGFYEQYF. Written as DNA, the CDR3 is TGTGCCAGCAGTCAGGCAGGATTCTACGAGCAGTACTTC.

The chain has TRBV29-1 and TRBJ2-1; D might be TRBD1 (6 bases). V lost 5 bases, J lost 0 bases, and 17 bases lay in between. The CDR3 sequence is 16 residues long. Germline-derived CDR1 and CDR2 are SQVTM and ANQGSEA. The CDR3 nucleotides are TGCAGCGTTACAGGGATTCGGATTAGCTCCTACAATGAGCAGTTCTTC. Its protein is CSVTGIRISSYNEQFF.

In its sample, this clonotype was seen a few times. J is TRBJ2-1 and V is TRBV3-1; D remains ambiguous. CDR3 length: 17 residues. Germline V CDR1 and CDR2: LGHDT, YNNKEL (reference sequence). Trimming took off 1 base at V and 3 bases at J, with 16 bases between the two ends. The CDR3 reads CASSQVPDGTNYNEQFF. In DNA form, the CDR3 reads TGTGCCAGCAGCCAAGTCCCGGACGGCACTAACTACAATGAGCAGTTCTTC.

V and J are TRBV4-2 and TRBJ1-2; D gene unclear. The CDR3 totals 16 residues. Trimming pared 7 bases from V and 4 bases from J, leaving 22 bases between. CDR1 and CDR2 (germline): LGHNA, YNFKEQ. The CDR3 loop reads CASTPSHGVLGYGYTF. The CDR3 region has the DNA TGTGCCAGCACCCCAAGCCACGGGGTATTGGGCTATGGCTACACCTTC.

The genes are TRBV11-2 and TRBJ2-5; D might be TRBD1 or TRBD2, each matching 5 bases. Near its end, the DNA agrees better with TRBJ2-7, so the J call may be wrong. The V gene's germline CDR1 is SGHAT and CDR2 FQNNGV. The CDR3 runs to 14 residues. The CDR3 sequence: CASSRDHTTYEQYF. The CDR3 DNA sequence: TGTGCCAGCAGCCGGGACCACACGACCTACGAGCAGTACTTC.

This chain joins TRBV5-5 and TRBJ2-3; D possibly matches TRBD1 or TRBD2 (6 bases each). Trimming shortened V by 8 bases and J by 0 bases, and 13 bases separated the two germline ends. The CDR3 has 14 residues. The germline CDR1 and CDR2 sequences are SGHKS and YYEKEE (reference sequence). The CDR3 DNA reads as TGTGCCAGTTTCAGAGGGGGGAGCACAGATACGCAGTATTTT. Amino acids: CASFRGGSTDTQYF.

The chain links TRBV30 to TRBJ1-5; TRBD1 might be the D (5 bases). This CDR3 is built from 13 residues. The ends were cut back, 5 bases at V and 1 base at J, with 9 bases in the middle. Germline V gene sequence: CDR1 GTSNPN, CDR2 SVGIG (reference sequence). CDR3 nucleotide sequence: TGTGCCTGGGGGGCGGACAGCAATCAGCCCCAGCATTTT. Translating it yields CAWGADSNQPQHF.

The table lists this clonotype with many counts. The J gene is TRBJ2-1, the V gene TRBV20-1; 8 bases map to TRBD2. The CDR3 spans 15 residues. Germline V gene data show CDR1 as DFQATT and CDR2 as SNEGSKA (reference sequence). Trimming took 2 bases from V and 3 from J; bases not matched to a gene: 6. DNA for the CDR3: TGCAGTGCTAGACGAGCGGGACTAGACTACAATGAGCAGTTCTTC. Translating it yields CSARRAGLDYNEQFF.

Points on this clonotype: This may be a read error, as it is one base from a much larger clone. This rearrangement joins TRBV5-1 to TRBJ2-1, with D unresolved. The CDR3 runs to 13 residues. Trimming took 5 bases from V and 9 from J, leaving 15 bases between them. From germline, CDR1 is SGHRS and CDR2 YFSETQ. The CDR3 sequence is CASSADGLGEQFF. For the CDR3, the DNA is TGCGCCAGCAGTGCGGACGGTTTGGGTGAGCAGTTCTTC.